These T cell receptor beta chains were read from a single sample in a study of radiotherapy plus CTLA-4 blockade in lung cancer. The data were produced by immunoSEQ multiplex PCR, yet TCRdb's version contains in-frame clones alone and is incomplete. The sample holds tens of thousands of clones; approximately 84% are singletons and the top ten take 4.8%. This material consisted of peripheral blood, taken from a patient treated with radiotherapy plus ipilimumab. The receptor source for this set is a human donor with non-small cell lung cancer whose response to radiotherapy plus ipilimumab could not be evaluated. CDR3s include the opening cysteine and the closing phenylalanine or tryptophan. The D gene is left open where the match is weak.

d_gene,v_gene,len,CDR3aa
-,TRBV29-1,12,CSVERPGYGYTF
TRBD2,TRBV7-2,16,CASSSPGLAGRSEQFF
-,TRBV5-4,15,CASSLGQSSGNTIYF
-,TRBV4-3,14,CASSQDPSNQPQHF
TRBD2,TRBV9,14,CASSPEGLNNEQFF
TRBD1,TRBV6-5,15,CASSYHGTDLYEQYF
-,TRBV2,14,CASSEGRSNQPQHF
-,TRBV27,13,CASSFWAHGELFF
TRBD2,TRBV9,13,CASSVLAGGEQYF
-,TRBV27,15,CASSLRPGMNTEAFF
TRBD2,TRBV4-1,17,CASSQVLRTRIHNEQFF
-,TRBV7-6,16,CASSSFINSHYNEQFF
-,TRBV7-8,16,CASSLRRGGRTGELFF
TRBD2,TRBV9,16,CASSVASGRAYNEQFF
TRBD2,TRBV4-1,16,CASSPGPGLAGLEQYF
TRBD1,TRBV5-6,14,CASSVRQGGGEQFF
-,TRBV20-1,11,CSAPRTVEAFF
TRBD1,TRBV5-1,14,CASSYYRGTGELFF
TRBD2,TRBV10-1,15,CASSGLAGIYNEQFF
-,TRBV7-3,13,CASSGEPYNEQFF
TRBD1,TRBV4-3,17,CASSQDGAGTGKDEQFF
TRBD1,TRBV7-9,15,CASSFQGAGFETQYF
-,TRBV5-8,17,CASSLRRDDSGANVLTF
TRBD1,TRBV28,15,CASSPQTGTTDTQYF
-,TRBV28,16,CASSPRAGLGNTEAFF
-,TRBV6-4,13,CASSSTTDTEAFF
-,TRBV19,16,CASIPSAGALYNEQFF
-,TRBV11-2,14,CASRRGQLFYEQYF
-,TRBV9,14,CASSVSLAKNIQYF
TRBD1,TRBV19,14,CASSSTGSSYEQYF
-,TRBV5-1,16,CASSFWGRRDTDTQYF
TRBD1,TRBV5-1,13,CASSFGQGAEAFF
-,TRBV7-9,14,CASSLTTNTGELFF